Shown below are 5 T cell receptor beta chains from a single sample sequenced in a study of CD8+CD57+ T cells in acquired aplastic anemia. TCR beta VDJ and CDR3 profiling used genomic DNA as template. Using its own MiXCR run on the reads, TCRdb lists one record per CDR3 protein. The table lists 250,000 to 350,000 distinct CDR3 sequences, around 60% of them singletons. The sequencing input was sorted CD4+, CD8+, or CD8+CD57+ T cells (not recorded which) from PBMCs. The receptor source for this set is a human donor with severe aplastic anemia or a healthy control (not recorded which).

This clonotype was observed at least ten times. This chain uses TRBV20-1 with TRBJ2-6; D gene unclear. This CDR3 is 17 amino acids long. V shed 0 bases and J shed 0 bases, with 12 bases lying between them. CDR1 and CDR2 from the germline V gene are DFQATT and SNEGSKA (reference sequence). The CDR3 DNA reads TGCAGTGCTAGAGATTTAGGTTCCCGCTCTGGGGCCAACGTCCTGACTTTC. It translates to CSARDLGSRSGANVLTF.

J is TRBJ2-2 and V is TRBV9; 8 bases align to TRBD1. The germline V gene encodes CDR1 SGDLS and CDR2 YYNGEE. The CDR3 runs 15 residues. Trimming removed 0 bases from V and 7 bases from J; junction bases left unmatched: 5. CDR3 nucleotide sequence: TGTGCCAGCAGCGTAGTTTCAGGGGGCTACGGGGAGCTGTTTTTT. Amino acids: CASSVVSGGYGELFF.

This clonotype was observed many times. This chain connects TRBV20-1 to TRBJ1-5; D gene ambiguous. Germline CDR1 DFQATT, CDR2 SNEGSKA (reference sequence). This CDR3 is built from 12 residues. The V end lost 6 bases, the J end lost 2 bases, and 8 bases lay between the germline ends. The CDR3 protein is CSALEGNQPQHF. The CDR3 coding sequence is TGCAGTGCCCTGGAGGGCAATCAGCCCCAGCATTTT.

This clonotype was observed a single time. For the CDR3, the DNA is TGCAGCGTCCTGTTTGGACACACCTTC. Its protein is CSVLFGHTF. The chain recombines TRBV29-1 with TRBJ1-2; D gene unclear. CDR1 is SQVTM, CDR2 ANQGSEA, per germline. The CDR3 extends over 9 amino acids. Between the trimmed V and J ends, which lost 6 bases and 12 bases, there was a span of 11 bases. Looking up the rest from reference TRBV29-1 and TRBJ1-2 gives the full variable domain: SAVISQKPSRDICQRGTSLTIQCQVDSQVTMMFWYRQQPGQSLTLIATANQGSEATYESGFVIDKFPISRPNLTFSTLTVSNMSPEDSSIYLCSVLFGHTFGSGTRLTVV.

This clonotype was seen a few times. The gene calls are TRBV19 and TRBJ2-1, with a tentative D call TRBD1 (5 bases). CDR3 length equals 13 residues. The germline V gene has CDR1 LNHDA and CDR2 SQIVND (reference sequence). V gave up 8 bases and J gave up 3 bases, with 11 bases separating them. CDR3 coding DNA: TGTGCCAGTGAAGGGGTCCACTACAATGAGCAGTTCTTC. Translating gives CASEGVHYNEQFF.